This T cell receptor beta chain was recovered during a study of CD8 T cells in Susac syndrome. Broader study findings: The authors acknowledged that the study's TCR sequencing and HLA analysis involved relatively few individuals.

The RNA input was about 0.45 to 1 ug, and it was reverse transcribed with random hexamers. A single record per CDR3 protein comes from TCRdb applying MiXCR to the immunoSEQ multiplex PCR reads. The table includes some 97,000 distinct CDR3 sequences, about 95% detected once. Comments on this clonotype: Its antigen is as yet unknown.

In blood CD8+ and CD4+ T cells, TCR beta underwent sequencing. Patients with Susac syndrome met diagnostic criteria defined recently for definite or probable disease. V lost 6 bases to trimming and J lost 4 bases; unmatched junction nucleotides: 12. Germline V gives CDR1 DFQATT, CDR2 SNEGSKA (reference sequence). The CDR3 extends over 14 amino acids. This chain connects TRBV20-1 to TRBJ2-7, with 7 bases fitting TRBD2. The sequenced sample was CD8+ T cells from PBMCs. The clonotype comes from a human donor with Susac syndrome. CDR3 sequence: CSAGDRDYYYEQYF. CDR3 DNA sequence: TGCAGTGCCGGGGACCGGGACTACTATTACGAGCAGTACTTC.